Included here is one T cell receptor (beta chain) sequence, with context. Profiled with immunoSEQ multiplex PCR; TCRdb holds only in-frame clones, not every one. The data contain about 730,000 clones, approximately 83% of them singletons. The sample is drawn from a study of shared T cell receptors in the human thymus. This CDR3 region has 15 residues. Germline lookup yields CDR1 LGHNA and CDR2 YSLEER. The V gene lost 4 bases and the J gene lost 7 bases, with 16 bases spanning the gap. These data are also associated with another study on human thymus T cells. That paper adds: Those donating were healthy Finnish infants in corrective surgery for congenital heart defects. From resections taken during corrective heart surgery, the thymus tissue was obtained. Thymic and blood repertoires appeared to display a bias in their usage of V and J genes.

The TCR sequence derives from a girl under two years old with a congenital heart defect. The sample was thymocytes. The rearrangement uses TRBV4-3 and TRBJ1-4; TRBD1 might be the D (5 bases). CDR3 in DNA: TGCGCCAGCAGCCGCCAGGGTGAGCGGGTTGAAAAACTGTTTTTT. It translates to CASSRQGERVEKLFF.